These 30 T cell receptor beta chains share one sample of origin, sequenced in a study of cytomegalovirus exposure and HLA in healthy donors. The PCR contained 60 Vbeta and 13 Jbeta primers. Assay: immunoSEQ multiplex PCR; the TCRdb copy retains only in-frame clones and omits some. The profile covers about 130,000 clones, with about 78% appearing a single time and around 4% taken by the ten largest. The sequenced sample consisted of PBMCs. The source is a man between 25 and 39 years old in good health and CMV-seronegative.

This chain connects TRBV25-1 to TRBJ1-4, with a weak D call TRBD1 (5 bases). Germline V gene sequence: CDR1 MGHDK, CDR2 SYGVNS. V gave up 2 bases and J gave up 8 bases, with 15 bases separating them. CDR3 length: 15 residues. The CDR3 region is CASSERAGRAEKLFF. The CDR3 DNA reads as TGTGCCAGCAGTGAACGGGCAGGGAGGGCCGAAAAACTGTTTTTT.

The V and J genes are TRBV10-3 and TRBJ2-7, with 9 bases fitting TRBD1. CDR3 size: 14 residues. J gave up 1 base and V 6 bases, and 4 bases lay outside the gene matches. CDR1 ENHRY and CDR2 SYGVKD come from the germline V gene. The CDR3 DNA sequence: TGTGCCATCAGGGCCGGGACAGGGTCCTACGAGCAGTACTTC. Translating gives CAIRAGTGSYEQYF.

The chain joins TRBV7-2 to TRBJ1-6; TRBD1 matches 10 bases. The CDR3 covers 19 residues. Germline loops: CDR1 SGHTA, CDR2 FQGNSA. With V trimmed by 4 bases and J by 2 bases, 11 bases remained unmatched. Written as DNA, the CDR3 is TGTGCCAGCAGCTCAAAACCGACAGGGGGCGTAACCTATAATTCACCCCTCCACTTT. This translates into CASSSKPTGGVTYNSPLHF.

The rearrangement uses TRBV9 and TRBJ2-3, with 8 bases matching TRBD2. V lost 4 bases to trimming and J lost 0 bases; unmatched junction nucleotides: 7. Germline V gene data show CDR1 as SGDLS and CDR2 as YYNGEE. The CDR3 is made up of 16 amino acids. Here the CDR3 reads CASSTNIAGSTDTQYF. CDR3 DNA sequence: TGTGCCAGCAGCACCAACATAGCGGGGAGCACAGATACGCAGTATTTT.

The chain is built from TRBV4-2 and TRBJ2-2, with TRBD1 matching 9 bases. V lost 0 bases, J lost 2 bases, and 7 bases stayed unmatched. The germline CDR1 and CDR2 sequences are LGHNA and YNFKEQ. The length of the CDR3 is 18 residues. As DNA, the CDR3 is TGTGCCAGCAGCCAAGATAAAGGGGGACAGGGCAACACCGGGGAGCTGTTTTTT. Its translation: CASSQDKGGQGNTGELFF.

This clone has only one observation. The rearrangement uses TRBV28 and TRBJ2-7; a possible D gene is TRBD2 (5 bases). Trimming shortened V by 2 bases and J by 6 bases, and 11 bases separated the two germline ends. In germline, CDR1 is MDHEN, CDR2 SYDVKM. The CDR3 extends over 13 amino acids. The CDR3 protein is CASSLKGRGEQYF. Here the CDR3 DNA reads TGTGCCAGCAGTTTAAAAGGGAGAGGCGAGCAGTACTTC.

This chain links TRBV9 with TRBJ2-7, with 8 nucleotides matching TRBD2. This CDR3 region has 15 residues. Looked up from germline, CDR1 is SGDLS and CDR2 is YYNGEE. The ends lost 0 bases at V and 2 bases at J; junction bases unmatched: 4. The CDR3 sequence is CASSVGSGGAYEQYF. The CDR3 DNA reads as TGTGCCAGCAGCGTAGGAAGCGGGGGTGCCTACGAGCAGTACTTC.

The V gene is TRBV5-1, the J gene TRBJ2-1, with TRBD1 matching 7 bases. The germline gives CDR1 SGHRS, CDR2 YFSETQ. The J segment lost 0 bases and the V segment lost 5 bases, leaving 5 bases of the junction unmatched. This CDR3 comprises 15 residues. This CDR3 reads CASSRGLSSYNEQFF. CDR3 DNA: TGCGCCAGCAGTAGGGGGCTGAGCTCCTACAATGAGCAGTTCTTC.

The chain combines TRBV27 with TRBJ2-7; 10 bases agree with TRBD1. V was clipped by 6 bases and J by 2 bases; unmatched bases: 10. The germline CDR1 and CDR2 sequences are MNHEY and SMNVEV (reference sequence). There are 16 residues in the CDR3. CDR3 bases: TGTGCCAGCAGGTTCACTACCGGGACAGGGGCCTACGAGCAGTACTTC. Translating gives CASRFTTGTGAYEQYF.

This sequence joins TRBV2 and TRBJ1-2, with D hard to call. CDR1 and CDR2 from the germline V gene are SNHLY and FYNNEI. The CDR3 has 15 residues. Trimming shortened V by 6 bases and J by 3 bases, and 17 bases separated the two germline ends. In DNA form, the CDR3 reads TGTGCCAGCAGGGAGGGTCCGGGGTGGCACTATGGCTACACCTTC. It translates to CASREGPGWHYGYTF.

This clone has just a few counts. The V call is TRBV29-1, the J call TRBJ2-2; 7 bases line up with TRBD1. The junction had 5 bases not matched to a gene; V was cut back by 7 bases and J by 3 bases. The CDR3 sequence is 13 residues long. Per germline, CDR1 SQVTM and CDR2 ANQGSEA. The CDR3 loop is CSGSGQYTGELFF. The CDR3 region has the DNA TGCAGCGGGTCGGGACAGTACACCGGGGAGCTGTTTTTT.

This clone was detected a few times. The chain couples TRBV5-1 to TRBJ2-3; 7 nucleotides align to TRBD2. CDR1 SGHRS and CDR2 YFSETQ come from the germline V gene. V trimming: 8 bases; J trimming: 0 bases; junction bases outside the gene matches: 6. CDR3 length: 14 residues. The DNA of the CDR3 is TGCGCCAGTCGGGAGGTGGGAAGCACAGATACGCAGTATTTT. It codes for CASREVGSTDTQYF.

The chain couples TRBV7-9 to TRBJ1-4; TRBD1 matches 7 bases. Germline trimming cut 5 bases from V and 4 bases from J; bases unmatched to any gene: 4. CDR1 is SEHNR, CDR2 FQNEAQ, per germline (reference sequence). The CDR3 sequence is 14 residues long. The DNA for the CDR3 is TGTGCCAGCAGCGTCAGGGGGTTTAATGAAAAACTGTTTTTT. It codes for CASSVRGFNEKLFF.

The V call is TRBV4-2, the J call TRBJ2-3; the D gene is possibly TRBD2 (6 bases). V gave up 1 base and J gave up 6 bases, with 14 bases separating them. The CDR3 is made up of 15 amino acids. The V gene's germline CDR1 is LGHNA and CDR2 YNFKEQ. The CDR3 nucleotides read TGTGCCAGCAGCCAAGGACTAGTCGGTCGCGATACGCAGTATTTT. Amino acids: CASSQGLVGRDTQYF.

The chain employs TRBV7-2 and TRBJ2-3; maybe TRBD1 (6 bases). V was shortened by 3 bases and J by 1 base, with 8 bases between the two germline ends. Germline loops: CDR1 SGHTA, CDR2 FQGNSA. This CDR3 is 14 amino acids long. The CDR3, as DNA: TGTGCCAGCAGCTTTCGACAGGGCACAGATACGCAGTATTTT. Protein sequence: CASSFRQGTDTQYF. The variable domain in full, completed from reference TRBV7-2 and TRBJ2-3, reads GAGVSQSPSNKVTEKGKDVELRCDPISGHTALYWYRQSLGQGLEFLIYFQGNSAPDKSGLPSDRFSAERTGGSVSTLTIQRTQQEDSAVYLCASSFRQGTDTQYFGPGTRLTVL.

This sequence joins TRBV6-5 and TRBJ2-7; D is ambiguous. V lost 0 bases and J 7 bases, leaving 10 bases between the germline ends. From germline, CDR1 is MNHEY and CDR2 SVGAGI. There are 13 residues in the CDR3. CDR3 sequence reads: CASSYSLREEQYF. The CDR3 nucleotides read TGTGCCAGCAGTTACTCCCTCCGAGAGGAGCAGTACTTC.

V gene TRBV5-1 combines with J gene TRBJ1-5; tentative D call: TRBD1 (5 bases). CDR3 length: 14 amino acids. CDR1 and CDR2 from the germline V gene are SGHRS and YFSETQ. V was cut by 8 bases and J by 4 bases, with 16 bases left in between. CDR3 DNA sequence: TGCGCCAGAGGCGGGGAGGGGATGAATCAGCCCCAGCATTTT. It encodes CARGGEGMNQPQHF.

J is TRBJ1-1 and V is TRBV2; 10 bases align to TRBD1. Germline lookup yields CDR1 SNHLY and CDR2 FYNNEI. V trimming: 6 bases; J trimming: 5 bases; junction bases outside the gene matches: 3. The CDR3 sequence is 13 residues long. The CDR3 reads CASRGQGITEAFF. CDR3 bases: TGTGCCAGCAGGGGACAGGGGATAACTGAAGCTTTCTTT.

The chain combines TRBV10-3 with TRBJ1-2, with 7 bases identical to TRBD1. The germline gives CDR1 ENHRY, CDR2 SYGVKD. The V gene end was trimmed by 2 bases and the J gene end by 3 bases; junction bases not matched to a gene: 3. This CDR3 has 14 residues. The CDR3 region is CAISEGDSYYGYTF. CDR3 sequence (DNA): TGTGCCATCAGTGAGGGGGACAGTTACTATGGCTACACCTTC.

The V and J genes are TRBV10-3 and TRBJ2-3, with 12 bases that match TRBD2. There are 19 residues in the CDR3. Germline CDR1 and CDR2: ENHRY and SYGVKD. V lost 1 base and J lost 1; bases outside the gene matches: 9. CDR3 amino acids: CAISELLAGGLTGTDTQYF. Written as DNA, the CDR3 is TGTGCCATCAGTGAGTTACTAGCGGGGGGCCTGACTGGCACAGATACGCAGTATTTT.

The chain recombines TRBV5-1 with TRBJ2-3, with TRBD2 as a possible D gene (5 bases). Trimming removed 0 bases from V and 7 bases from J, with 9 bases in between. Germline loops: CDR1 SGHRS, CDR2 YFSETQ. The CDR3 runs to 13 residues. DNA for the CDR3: TGCGCCAGCAGCTTGGCCGGGGATAATACGCAGTATTTT. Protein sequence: CASSLAGDNTQYF.

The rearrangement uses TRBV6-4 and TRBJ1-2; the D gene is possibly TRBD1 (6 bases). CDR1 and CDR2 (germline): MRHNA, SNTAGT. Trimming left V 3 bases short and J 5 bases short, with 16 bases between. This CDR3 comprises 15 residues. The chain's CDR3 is CASSEFGTGIYGYTF. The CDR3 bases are TGTGCCAGCAGTGAATTCGGAACAGGGATTTATGGCTACACCTTC.

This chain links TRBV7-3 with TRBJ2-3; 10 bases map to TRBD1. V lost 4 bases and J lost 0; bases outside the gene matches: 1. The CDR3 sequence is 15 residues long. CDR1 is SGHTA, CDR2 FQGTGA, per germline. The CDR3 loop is CASSSDRGSTDTQYF. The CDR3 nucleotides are TGTGCCAGCAGCTCGGACAGGGGGAGCACAGATACGCAGTATTTT.

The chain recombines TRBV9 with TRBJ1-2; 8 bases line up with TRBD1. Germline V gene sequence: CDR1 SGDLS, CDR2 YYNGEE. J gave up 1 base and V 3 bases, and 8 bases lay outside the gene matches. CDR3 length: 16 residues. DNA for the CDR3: TGTGCCAGCAGCGCCATGACAGGGGCACTTAACTATGGCTACACCTTC. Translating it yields CASSAMTGALNYGYTF.

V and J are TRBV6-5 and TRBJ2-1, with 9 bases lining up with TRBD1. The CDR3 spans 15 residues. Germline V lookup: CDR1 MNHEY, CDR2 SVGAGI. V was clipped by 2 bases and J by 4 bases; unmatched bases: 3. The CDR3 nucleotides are TGTGCCAGCAGTTACATTGACAGGGGGTACAATGAGCAGTTCTTC. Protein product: CASSYIDRGYNEQFF.

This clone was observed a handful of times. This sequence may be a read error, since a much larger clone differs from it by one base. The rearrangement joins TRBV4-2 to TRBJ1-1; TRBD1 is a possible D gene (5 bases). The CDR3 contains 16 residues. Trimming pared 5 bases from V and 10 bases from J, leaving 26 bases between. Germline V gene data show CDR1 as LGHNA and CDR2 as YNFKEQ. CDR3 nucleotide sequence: TGTGCCAGCAGCACCCCCCGGGGGACTGCCACTGAGGGAGCTTTCTTT. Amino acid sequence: CASSTPRGTATEGAFF.

The CDR3 DNA sequence: TGTGCCAGCAGCAACCGGGACAGGATCTTGGTCGTGAGGTACACCTTC. Residues: CASSNRDRILVVRYTF. V is TRBV28 and J is TRBJ1-2, with 8 bases matching TRBD1. Trimming cost V 6 bases and J 11 bases; bases outside gene matches: 20. The CDR3 has 16 amino acids. Germline CDR1 and CDR2: MDHEN and SYDVKM.

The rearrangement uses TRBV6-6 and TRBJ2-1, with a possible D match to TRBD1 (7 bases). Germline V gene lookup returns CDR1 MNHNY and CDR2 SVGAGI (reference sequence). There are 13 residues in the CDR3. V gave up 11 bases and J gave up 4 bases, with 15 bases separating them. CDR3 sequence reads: CAGGGGFYNEQFF. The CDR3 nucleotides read TGTGCCGGCGGAGGGGGCTTTTACAATGAGCAGTTCTTC.

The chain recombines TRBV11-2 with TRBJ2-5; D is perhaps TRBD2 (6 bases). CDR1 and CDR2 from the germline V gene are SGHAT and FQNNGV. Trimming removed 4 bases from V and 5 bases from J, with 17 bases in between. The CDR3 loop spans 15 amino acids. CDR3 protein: CASSSGMRDWETQYF. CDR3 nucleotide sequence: TGTGCCAGCAGCTCCGGGATGAGGGACTGGGAGACCCAGTACTTC.

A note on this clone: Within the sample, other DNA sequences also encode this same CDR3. CDR3 nucleotides: TGTGCCAGCAGTTCGACAGGAAGCACCGGGGAGCTGTTTTTT. Its protein is CASSSTGSTGELFF. The chain carries TRBV6-4 and TRBJ2-2; a possible D gene is TRBD1 (6 bases). This CDR3 is built from 14 residues. Trimming cost V 5 bases and J 4 bases, with 11 bases left between them. In germline, CDR1 is MRHNA, CDR2 SNTAGT.